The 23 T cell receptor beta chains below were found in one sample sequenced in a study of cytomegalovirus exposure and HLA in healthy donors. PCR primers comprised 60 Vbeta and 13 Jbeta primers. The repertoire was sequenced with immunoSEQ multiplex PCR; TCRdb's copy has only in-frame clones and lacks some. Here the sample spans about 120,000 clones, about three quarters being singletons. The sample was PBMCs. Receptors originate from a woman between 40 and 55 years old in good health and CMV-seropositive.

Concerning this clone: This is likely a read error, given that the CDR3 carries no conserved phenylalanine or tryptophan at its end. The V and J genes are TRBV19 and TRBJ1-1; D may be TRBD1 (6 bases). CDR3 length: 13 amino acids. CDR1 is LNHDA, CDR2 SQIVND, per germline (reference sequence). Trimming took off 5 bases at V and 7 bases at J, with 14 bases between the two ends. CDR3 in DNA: TGTGCCAGTAGTGTACCCAGGGGCTTTGAAGCTTTCGTT. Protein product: CASSVPRGFEAFV.

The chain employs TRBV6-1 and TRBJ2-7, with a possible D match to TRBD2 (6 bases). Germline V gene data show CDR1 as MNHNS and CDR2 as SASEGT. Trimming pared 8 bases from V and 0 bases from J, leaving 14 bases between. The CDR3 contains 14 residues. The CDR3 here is CASDSGGNSYEQYF. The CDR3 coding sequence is TGTGCCAGCGATTCGGGCGGGAACTCCTACGAGCAGTACTTC.

This chain's CDR3 is CASSVWTSPTGELFF. In DNA, the CDR3 is TGTGCCAGCAGCGTCTGGACTAGCCCCACCGGGGAGCTGTTTTTT. This rearrangement joins TRBV9 to TRBJ2-2; 8 positions agree with TRBD2. There are 15 residues in the CDR3. With V trimmed by 2 bases and J by 4 bases, 4 bases remained unmatched. Germline loops: CDR1 SGDLS, CDR2 YYNGEE.

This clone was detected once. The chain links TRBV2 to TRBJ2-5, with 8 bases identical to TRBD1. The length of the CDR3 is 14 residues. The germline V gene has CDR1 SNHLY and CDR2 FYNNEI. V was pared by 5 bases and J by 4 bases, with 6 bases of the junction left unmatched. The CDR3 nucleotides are TGTGCCAGCAGTTCGGCAGGGGGCATAGAGACCCAGTACTTC. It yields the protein CASSSAGGIETQYF. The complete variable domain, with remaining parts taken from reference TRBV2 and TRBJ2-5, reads EPEVTQTPSHQVTQMGQEVILRCVPISNHLYFYWYRQILGQKVEFLVSFYNNEISEKSEIFDDQFSVERPDGSNFTLKIRSTKLEDSAMYFCASSSAGGIETQYFGPGTRLLVL.

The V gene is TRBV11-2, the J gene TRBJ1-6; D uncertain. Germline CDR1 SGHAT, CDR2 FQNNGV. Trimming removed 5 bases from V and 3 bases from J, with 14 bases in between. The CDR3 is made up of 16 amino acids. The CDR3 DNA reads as TGTGCCAGCAGCCCGGGTGATCAGCGCTATAATTCACCCCTCCACTTT. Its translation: CASSPGDQRYNSPLHF.

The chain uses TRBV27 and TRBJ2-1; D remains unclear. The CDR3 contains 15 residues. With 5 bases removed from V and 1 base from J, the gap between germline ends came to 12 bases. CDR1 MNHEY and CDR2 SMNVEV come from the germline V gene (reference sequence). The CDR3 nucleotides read TGTGCCAGCAGTCCGCTGCTTGAGTCCTACAATGAGCAGTTCTTC. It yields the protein CASSPLLESYNEQFF.

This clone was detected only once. CDR3 coding DNA: TGTGCCAGCAGCAACACCTTAGCGGGAGCCGACTACGAGCAGTACTTC. Translating gives CASSNTLAGADYEQYF. The gene calls are TRBV2 and TRBJ2-7; TRBD2 aligns across 9 bases. V trimming: 6 bases; J trimming: 3 bases; junction bases outside the gene matches: 12. The CDR3 totals 16 residues. The germline CDR1 and CDR2 sequences are SNHLY and FYNNEI.

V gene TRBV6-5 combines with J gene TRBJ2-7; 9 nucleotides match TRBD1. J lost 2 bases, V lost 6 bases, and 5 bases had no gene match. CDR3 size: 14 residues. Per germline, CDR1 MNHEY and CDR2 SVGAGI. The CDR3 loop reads CASRRDRVTYEQYF. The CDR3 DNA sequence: TGTGCCAGCAGACGGGACAGGGTGACCTACGAGCAGTACTTC.

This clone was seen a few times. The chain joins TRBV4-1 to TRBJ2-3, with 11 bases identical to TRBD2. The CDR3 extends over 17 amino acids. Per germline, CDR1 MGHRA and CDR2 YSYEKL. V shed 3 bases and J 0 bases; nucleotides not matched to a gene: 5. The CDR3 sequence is CASSHGRLAGSTDTQYF. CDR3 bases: TGCGCCAGCAGCCATGGTCGACTAGCGGGAAGCACAGATACGCAGTATTTT.

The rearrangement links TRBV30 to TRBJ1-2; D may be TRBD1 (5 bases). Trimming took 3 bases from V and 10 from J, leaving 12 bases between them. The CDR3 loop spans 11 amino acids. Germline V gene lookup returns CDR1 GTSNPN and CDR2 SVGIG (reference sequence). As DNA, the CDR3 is TGTGCCTGGAGGCAGGGTCTTCACTACACCTTC. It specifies CAWRQGLHYTF.

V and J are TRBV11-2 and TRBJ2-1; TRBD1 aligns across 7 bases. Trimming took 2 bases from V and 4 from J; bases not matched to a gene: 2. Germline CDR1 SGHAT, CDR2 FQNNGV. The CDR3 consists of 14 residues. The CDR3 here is CASSLPGGYNEQFF. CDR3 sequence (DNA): TGTGCCAGCAGCTTACCAGGGGGTTACAATGAGCAGTTCTTC.

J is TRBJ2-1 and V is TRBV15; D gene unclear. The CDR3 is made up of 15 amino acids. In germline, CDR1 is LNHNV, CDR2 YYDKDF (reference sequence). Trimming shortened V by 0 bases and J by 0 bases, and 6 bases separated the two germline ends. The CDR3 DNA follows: TGTGCCACCAGCAGAGATAGAGACTCCTACAATGAGCAGTTCTTC. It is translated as CATSRDRDSYNEQFF.

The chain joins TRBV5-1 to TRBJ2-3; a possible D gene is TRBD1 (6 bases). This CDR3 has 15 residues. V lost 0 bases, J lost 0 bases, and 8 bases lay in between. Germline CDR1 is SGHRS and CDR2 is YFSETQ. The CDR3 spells CASSLGTESTDTQYF. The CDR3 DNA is TGCGCCAGCAGCTTGGGGACAGAGAGCACAGATACGCAGTATTTT.

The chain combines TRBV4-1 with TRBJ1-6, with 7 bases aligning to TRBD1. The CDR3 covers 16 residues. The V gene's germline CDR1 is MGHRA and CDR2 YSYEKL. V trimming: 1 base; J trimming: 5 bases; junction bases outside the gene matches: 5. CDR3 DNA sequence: TGCGCCAGCAGCCAAGTGGCACAGGGGCATAATTCACCCCTCCACTTT. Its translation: CASSQVAQGHNSPLHF.

The CDR3 DNA is TGTGCCAGCAGCTTAATCGAGGGAGCCTACGAGCAGTACTTC. This translates into CASSLIEGAYEQYF. The rearrangement joins TRBV7-2 to TRBJ2-7, with D maybe TRBD2 (5 bases). V was clipped by 2 bases and J by 2 bases, with 10 bases between them. Germline V gene sequence: CDR1 SGHTA, CDR2 FQGNSA. This CDR3 is built from 14 residues.

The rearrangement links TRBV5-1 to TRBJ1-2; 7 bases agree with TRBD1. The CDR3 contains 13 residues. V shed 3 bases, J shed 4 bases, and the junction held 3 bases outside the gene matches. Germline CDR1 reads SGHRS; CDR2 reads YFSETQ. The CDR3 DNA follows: TGCGCCAGCAGCTCGGACAGGAGCTATGGCTACACCTTC. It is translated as CASSSDRSYGYTF.

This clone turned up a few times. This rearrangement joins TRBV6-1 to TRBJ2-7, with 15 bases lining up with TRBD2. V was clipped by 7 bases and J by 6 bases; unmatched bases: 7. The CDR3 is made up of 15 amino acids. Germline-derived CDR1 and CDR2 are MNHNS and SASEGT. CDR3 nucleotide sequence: TGTGCCAGCACGGGACTAGCGGGAGGTAGTGGCGAGCAGTACTTC. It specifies CASTGLAGGSGEQYF.

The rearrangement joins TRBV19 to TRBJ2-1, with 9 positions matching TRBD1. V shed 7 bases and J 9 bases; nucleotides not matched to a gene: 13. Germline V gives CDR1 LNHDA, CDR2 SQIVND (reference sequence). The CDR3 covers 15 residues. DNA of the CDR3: TGTGCCAGTATTCCGCCCGGGACAGGGACAGCTGAGCAGTTCTTC. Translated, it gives CASIPPGTGTAEQFF.

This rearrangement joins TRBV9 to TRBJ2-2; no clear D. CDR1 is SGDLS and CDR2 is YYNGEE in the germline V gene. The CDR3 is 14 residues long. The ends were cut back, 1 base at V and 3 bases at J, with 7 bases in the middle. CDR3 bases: TGTGCCAGCAGCGTAAACACGTACACCGGGGAGCTGTTTTTT. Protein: CASSVNTYTGELFF. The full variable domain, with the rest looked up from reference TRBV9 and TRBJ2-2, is DSGVTQTPKHLITATGQRVTLRCSPRSGDLSVYWYQQSLDQGLQFLIQYYNGEERAKGNILERFSAQQFPDLHSELNLSSLELGDSALYFCASSVNTYTGELFFGEGSRLTVL.

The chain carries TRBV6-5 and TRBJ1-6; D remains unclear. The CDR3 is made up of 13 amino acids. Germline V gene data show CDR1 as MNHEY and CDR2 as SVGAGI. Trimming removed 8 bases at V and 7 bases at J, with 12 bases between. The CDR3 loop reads CASGPVPNSPLHF. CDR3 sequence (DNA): TGTGCCAGCGGTCCGGTGCCCAATTCACCCCTCCACTTT.

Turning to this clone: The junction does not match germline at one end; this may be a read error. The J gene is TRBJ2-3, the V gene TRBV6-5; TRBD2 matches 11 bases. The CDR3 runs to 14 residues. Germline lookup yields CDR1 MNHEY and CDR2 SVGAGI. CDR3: CASSKRRLAGRRIF. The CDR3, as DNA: TGTGCCAGCAGTAAACGGCGACTAGCGGGGAGGAGGATCTTT.

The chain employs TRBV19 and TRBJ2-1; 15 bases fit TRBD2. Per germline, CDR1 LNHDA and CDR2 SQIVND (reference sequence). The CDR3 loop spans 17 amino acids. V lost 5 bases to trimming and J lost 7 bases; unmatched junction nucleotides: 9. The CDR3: CASSLVPGTSGGNEQFF. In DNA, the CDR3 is TGTGCCAGTAGTCTAGTCCCAGGGACTAGCGGGGGGAATGAGCAGTTCTTC.

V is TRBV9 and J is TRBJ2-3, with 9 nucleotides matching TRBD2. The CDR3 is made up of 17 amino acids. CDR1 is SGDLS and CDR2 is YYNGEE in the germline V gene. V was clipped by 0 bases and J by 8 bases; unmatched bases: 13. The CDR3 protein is CASSVAYRLAESGTQYF. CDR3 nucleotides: TGTGCCAGCAGCGTAGCCTATCGACTAGCGGAATCGGGTACGCAGTATTTT. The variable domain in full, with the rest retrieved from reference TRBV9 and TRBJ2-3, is DSGVTQTPKHLITATGQRVTLRCSPRSGDLSVYWYQQSLDQGLQFLIQYYNGEERAKGNILERFSAQQFPDLHSELNLSSLELGDSALYFCASSVAYRLAESGTQYFGPGTRLTVL.